A selection of T cell receptor beta chains follows, all from one sample in a study of blood T cell repertoires in COVID-19. Some clones are missing from TCRdb's copy, which holds only in-frame ones; the method was immunoSEQ multiplex PCR. The sample contains over 300,000 clones, 70% to 90% of which appear only once. Sequencing was carried out using PBMCs or T cells enriched from blood (not recorded which). These receptors were obtained from a man aged 25 to 40 who had recovered from COVID-19. Each CDR3 is given with its conserved first and last residue. D genes are given only for firm matches. Clone size appears in some rows only: once, few, many, or a class for an expanded clone.

abundance | j_gene | d_gene | v_gene | CDR3aa | CDR3nt
. | TRBJ1-5 | TRBD1 | TRBV4-2 | CASSQDRGYNQPQHF | TGTGCCAGCAGCCAAGACAGGGGGTACAATCAGCCCCAGCATTTT
. | TRBJ1-4 | . | TRBV11-2 | CASSLGSTAGEKLFF | TGTGCCAGCAGCTTAGGGTCTACGGCAGGGGAAAAACTGTTTTTT
. | TRBJ1-2 | TRBD1 | TRBV12-3/TRBV12-4 | CASSYRGGYTF | TGTGCCAGCAGTTACAGGGGAGGCTACACCTTC
few | TRBJ2-5 | . | TRBV5-1 | CASSQHFQGYQETQYF | TGCGCCAGCAGCCAACACTTCCAGGGGTACCAAGAGACCCAGTACTTC
. | TRBJ2-7 | . | TRBV21-1 | CASSSRDRGREQYF | TGTGCCAGCAGCTCCCGGGACAGGGGGCGAGAGCAGTACTTC
few | TRBJ2-1 | . | TRBV7-2 | CASSLAPSSYNEQFF | TGTGCCAGCAGCTTAGCTCCTAGCTCCTACAATGAGCAGTTCTTC
once | TRBJ2-5 | TRBD2 | TRBV18 | CASSPGTTKETQYF | TGTGCCAGCTCACCCGGGACTACAAAAGAGACCCAGTACTTC
. | TRBJ1-1 | TRBD1 | TRBV5-1 | CASSSTGWGVNTEAFF | TGCGCCAGCAGCTCGACAGGGTGGGGGGTGAACACTGAAGCTTTCTTT
. | TRBJ2-7 | . | TRBV7-6 | CASSSPLTEPYEQYF | TGTGCCAGCAGCTCCCCTTTGACAGAGCCCTACGAGCAGTACTTC
. | TRBJ2-5 | . | TRBV7-3 | CASSPQPSGSFQYF | TGTGCCAGCAGCCCCCAGCCAAGCGGTTCCTTCCAGTACTTC
. | TRBJ1-1 | . | TRBV5-1 | CASSVTGSTEAFF | TGCGCCAGCAGCGTCACAGGGAGCACTGAAGCTTTCTTT
. | TRBJ2-7 | . | TRBV5-1 | CASSLATVAYEQYF | TGCGCCAGCAGCTTGGCCACGGTCGCCTACGAGCAGTACTTC
. | TRBJ1-1 | . | TRBV4-3 | CASSPGRDFNTEAFF | TGCGCCAGCAGCCCCGGACGGGATTTTAACACTGAAGCTTTCTTT
. | TRBJ1-5 | . | TRBV2 | CASSVGAGNQPQHF | TGTGCCAGCAGTGTAGGCGCAGGGAATCAGCCCCAGCATTTT
. | TRBJ1-2 | TRBD1 | TRBV6-5 | CASSLDRNLYGYTF | TGTGCCAGCAGTTTGGACAGGAACCTCTATGGCTACACCTTC
. | TRBJ1-4 | TRBD1 | TRBV10-3 | CATRPGTGGEKLFF | TGTGCCACCCGGCCCGGGACAGGGGGGGAAAAACTGTTTTTT
. | TRBJ2-2 | TRBD1 | TRBV4-2 | CASSRTTGTTGELFF | TGTGCCAGCAGCCGGACGACAGGGACCACCGGGGAGCTGTTTTTT
. | TRBJ2-2 | . | TRBV19 | CASSISGAGELFF | TGTGCCAGTAGTATATCAGGGGCCGGGGAGCTGTTTTTT
. | TRBJ1-1 | TRBD1 | TRBV12-5 | CASGSGQTTEAFF | TGTGCTAGTGGTTCGGGACAGACCACTGAAGCTTTCTTT
. | TRBJ2-7 | TRBD2 | TRBV18 | CASSPQSSGGAGSQQYF | TGTGCCAGCTCACCACAGTCTAGCGGGGGGGCTGGTTCACAGCAGTACTTC
. | TRBJ1-1 | TRBD1 | TRBV5-1 | CASSSYRDSNTEAFF | TGCGCCAGCAGCTCTTACCGGGACAGTAACACTGAAGCTTTCTTT